This T cell receptor (beta chain) was identified in a study of T cell clonotyping in hematopoietic cell transplantation. With regard to this clone: Its antigen is currently unknown.

Time point noted: recipient sample about 28 days before transplant, after cytoreduction. After removal of 1 base from V and 4 bases from J, the junction contained 3 bases not matched to a gene. CDR1 GTSNPN and CDR2 SVGIG come from the germline V gene (reference sequence). This CDR3 comprises 13 residues. The repertoire was sequenced with immunoSEQ multiplex PCR; TCRdb's copy has only in-frame clones and lacks some. Of several thousand clones listed, over 75% are singletons. General study results and limits: At the given depth, recipient repertoires were over 95% de novo clonotypes. Pathologically expanded recipient clonotypes increased progressively from day 30 to day 180 as diversity fell.

V and J are TRBV30 and TRBJ2-5; 7 positions agree with TRBD1. The sample was peripheral blood mononuclear cells, taken before stem cell transplant. The receptor comes from a woman aged 55 to 70 with acute myeloid leukemia. Some clones in this sample may be carry-over from other donors' samples. CDR3 sequence: CAWSGQGRETQYF. In DNA form, the CDR3 reads TGTGCCTGGAGTGGACAGGGAAGAGAGACCCAGTACTTC.